This entry is about one T cell receptor (beta chain). The sample comes from a study of blood T cell repertoires in COVID-19. The assay was immunoSEQ multiplex PCR, and TCRdb's table has in-frame clones only and misses some. The table includes more than 200,000 clones, 70% to 90% detected once. The cohort comprised adults aged about 18 to 89 years residing in some 24 US areas. This TCR was sampled from a woman aged 45-65 years who had recovered from COVID-19. Sequences were obtained from PBMCs or T cells enriched from blood (not recorded which).

CDR3 sequence reads: CASSPGLAGNEETQYF. CDR3 coding DNA: TGTGCCAGCAGCCCCGGGTTAGCGGGAAATGAAGAGACCCAGTACTTC. The chain couples TRBV11-1 to TRBJ2-5; 8 positions agree with TRBD2. The V gene's germline CDR1 is SGHAT and CDR2 FQDESV (reference sequence). The V gene end was trimmed by 5 bases and the J gene end by 3 bases; junction bases not matched to a gene: 11. This CDR3 is built from 16 residues.